This T cell receptor beta chain came from a study of cytomegalovirus exposure and HLA in healthy donors. This CDR3 is 17 amino acids long. Looked up from germline, CDR1 is LNHDA and CDR2 is SQIVND (reference sequence). V lost 5 bases to trimming and J lost 0 bases; unmatched junction nucleotides: 10. The PCR had 60 Vbeta and 13 Jbeta primers. Data came from immunoSEQ multiplex PCR; TCRdb stores just in-frame clones and leaves some out. The table lists about 52,000 clones, about three quarters of them singletons. This sequence originates from a woman aged 50 to 60 in good health and CMV-seronegative. The chain carries TRBV19 and TRBJ2-7; 10 bases map to TRBD2. Sequencing was carried out using PBMCs. CDR3 sequence: CASSSRTAGGDSYEQYF. The CDR3 nucleotides are TGTGCCAGTAGTTCTAGAACAGCGGGAGGGGACTCCTACGAGCAGTACTTC.